A single sample is the source of the 9 T cell receptor beta chains below, sequenced in a study of blood T cells in healthy people across ages. Using a J-beta primer mix together with a sample-barcoded 5' primer, a second PCR was run for 7 to 11 cycles. TCRdb re-derived calls from the 5' RACE reads in MiXCR, one entry per CDR3 protein. The sample lists approximately 800,000 distinct CDR3 sequences, about 61% seen once, with about 26% in the top ten. Sequences were obtained from blood. The receptors stem from a man aged 40-49 years in good health.

This rearrangement joins TRBV10-2 to TRBJ2-1, with D tentatively TRBD1 (5 bases). Trimming removed 0 bases at V and 3 bases at J, with 9 bases between. The length of the CDR3 is 15 residues. CDR1 WSHSY and CDR2 SAAADI come from the germline V gene. The CDR3, as DNA: TGCGCCAGCAGTGAGTCTGGGGCGATCTACAATGAGCAGTTCTTC. This translates into CASSESGAIYNEQFF.

The chain links TRBV7-2 to TRBJ2-6, with a weak D call TRBD1 (6 bases). Looked up from germline, CDR1 is SGHTA and CDR2 is FQGNSA. This CDR3 has 15 amino acids. V was cut by 4 bases and J by 4 bases, with 11 bases left in between. The CDR3 protein is CASSSRQAGANVLTF. CDR3 bases: TGTGCCAGCAGCTCCCGACAGGCCGGGGCCAACGTCCTGACTTTC.

This rearrangement joins TRBV4-3 to TRBJ2-1, with D perhaps TRBD1 (6 bases). Germline CDR1 is LGHNA and CDR2 is YSLEER. With 2 bases removed from V and 8 bases from J, the gap between germline ends came to 13 bases. The CDR3 is made up of 14 amino acids. CDR3 sequence (DNA): TGCGCCAGCAGCCAACAATTACAGGGATATGAGCAGTTCTTC. Protein sequence: CASSQQLQGYEQFF.

This clonotype was picked up a small number of times. V gene TRBV9 combines with J gene TRBJ2-3; D is possibly TRBD2 (6 bases). The CDR3 extends over 16 amino acids. V lost 3 bases and J lost 1, with 15 bases in between. CDR1 SGDLS and CDR2 YYNGEE come from the germline V gene. The CDR3 sequence: CASSAGAGSGTDTQYF. The CDR3 DNA reads as TGTGCCAGCAGCGCTGGGGCGGGATCCGGCACAGATACGCAGTATTTT.

The J gene is TRBJ2-2, the V gene TRBV6-5; tentatively, D is TRBD2 (6 bases). The CDR3 spans 15 residues. Germline lookup yields CDR1 MNHEY and CDR2 SVGAGI. Deletions cut 5 bases from V and 4 bases from J, with 14 bases between. The CDR3 reads CASSQAGGGTGELFF. In DNA, the CDR3 is TGTGCCAGCAGTCAAGCCGGGGGTGGCACCGGGGAGCTGTTTTTT.

This CDR3 is CASSRDTQVHEQYF. CDR3 coding DNA: TGTGCCAGCAGTCGGGATACCCAGGTTCACGAGCAGTACTTC. The rearrangement joins TRBV28 to TRBJ2-7; a weak D match, TRBD2 (5 bases). Between the trimmed V and J ends, which lost 5 bases and 5 bases, there was a span of 16 bases. Germline lookup yields CDR1 MDHEN and CDR2 SYDVKM. The CDR3 sequence is 14 residues long.

This clonotype was picked up one time. The chain couples TRBV27 to TRBJ2-3; tentative D call: TRBD2 (6 bases). V lost 2 bases and J lost 2, with 8 bases in between. The germline V gene has CDR1 MNHEY and CDR2 SMNVEV (reference sequence). The CDR3 totals 14 residues. The chain's CDR3 is CASSLPGVTDTQYF. The CDR3 nucleotides are TGTGCCAGCAGTTTACCGGGAGTCACAGATACGCAGTATTTT.

The chain uses TRBV4-3 and TRBJ2-4, with D perhaps matching TRBD1 (6 bases). The DNA end favors TRBJ2-7, so the J call may be wrong. This CDR3 region has 15 residues. CDR1 is LGHNA, CDR2 YSLEER, per germline. The CDR3 here is CASSQDNNREYEQYF. CDR3 in DNA: TGCGCCAGCAGCCAAGATAATAACAGGGAATACGAGCAGTACTTC.

The chain joins TRBV29-1 to TRBJ1-1; D not resolved. Germline lookup yields CDR1 SQVTM and CDR2 ANQGSEA. V was cut by 4 bases and J by 11 bases, with 23 bases left in between. The CDR3 is 14 residues long. The CDR3 bases are TGCAGCGTTGTAAGGTTGGGCAGTCCTTCGTGGGCTTTCTTT. Its translation is CSVVRLGSPSWAFF.